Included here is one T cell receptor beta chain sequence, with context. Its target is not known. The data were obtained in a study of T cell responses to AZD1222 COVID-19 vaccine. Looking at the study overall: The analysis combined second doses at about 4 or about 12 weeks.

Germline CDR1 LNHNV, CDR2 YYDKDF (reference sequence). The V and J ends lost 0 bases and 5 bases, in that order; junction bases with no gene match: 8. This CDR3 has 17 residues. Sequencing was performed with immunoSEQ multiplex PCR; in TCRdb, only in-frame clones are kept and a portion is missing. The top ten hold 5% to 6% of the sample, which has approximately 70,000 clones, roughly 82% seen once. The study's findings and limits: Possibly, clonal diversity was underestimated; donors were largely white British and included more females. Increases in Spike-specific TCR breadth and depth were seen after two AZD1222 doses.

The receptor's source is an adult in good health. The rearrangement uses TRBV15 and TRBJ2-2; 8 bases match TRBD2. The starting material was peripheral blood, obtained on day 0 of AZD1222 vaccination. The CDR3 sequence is CATSRDKAGVRTGELFF. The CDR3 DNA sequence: TGTGCCACCAGCAGAGATAAAGCGGGGGTGCGGACCGGGGAGCTGTTTTTT.